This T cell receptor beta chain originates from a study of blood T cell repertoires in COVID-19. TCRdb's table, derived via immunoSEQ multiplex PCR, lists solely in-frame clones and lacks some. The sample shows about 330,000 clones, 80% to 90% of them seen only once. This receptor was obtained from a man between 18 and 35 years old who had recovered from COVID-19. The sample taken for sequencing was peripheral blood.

DNA of the CDR3: TGTGCCAGCAGGGGGGGAGCAAGGGGCAACAATGAGCAGTTCTTC. Protein product: CASRGGARGNNEQFF. The genes are TRBV6-5 and TRBJ2-1, with D perhaps matching TRBD2 (6 bases). The length of the CDR3 is 15 residues. Trimming removed 6 bases from V and 5 bases from J, with 17 bases in between. Germline-derived CDR1 and CDR2 are MNHEY and SVGAGI.